This TCR beta chain was profiled in a study of T cell responses to AZD1222 COVID-19 vaccine (dated by TCRdb to about 2021). For context, the study as a whole: AZD1222 recipients given second doses at about 4 weeks or at about 12 weeks were pooled, since spike-specific TCR depth and breadth were not found to differ between the two schedules. A total of under 250 trial participants underwent TCR sequencing, of whom under 220 had received two doses of AZD1222 and about 25 had received two doses of the MenACWY control vaccine. Trial participants were enrolled by age into subgroups of 18-55, 56-69 and 70-plus years, and around 150, 29 and 61 TCR-sequenced participants, respectively, were included in these subgroups.

What the time point label conveys for this sample: baseline before first vaccination. The vaccinee samples were drawn from two UK trials, COV001 and COV002, one of which was a single-blind randomized controlled phase 2/3 trial testing AZD1222 (ChAdOx1 nCoV-19) in healthy adults. For TCRbeta chain sequencing, PBMC samples were collected from trial participants at day 0 and at day 28 after the second dose. The CDR3 regions of human TCRbeta chains were subjected to immunosequencing. In the original analysis: Repertoire TCRs were matched against a reference library of SARS-CoV-2-specific TCRs generated with the MIRA antigen-specificity platform. Breadth was defined as the fraction of unique TCRs that were SARS-CoV-2-associated. Depth was defined as the fraction of total T cells that were SARS-CoV-2-associated. Each spike-specific TCR was assigned to its reactive spike region and to a CD4 or CD8 class using the MIRA data. Log10-transformed breadth and depth values were compared by one-way ANOVA with Sidak's multiple comparisons tests. This is the immuneACCESS table as TCRdb keeps it, with only in-frame sequences that have V and J called. A part of the clones is gone; compared with another copy, unresolved V genes explain less than half, and the rest is unexplained. From that table come the V and J calls and clone size; the DNA was used to work out D and trimming. This sample has roughly 150,000 clones in its table, and roughly 90% of those were observed once. The ten biggest clones cover 1.1% to 1.5% of the sample.

Via the germline V gene, CDR1 is SGDLS and CDR2 YYNGEE. V has 0 bases trimmed and J has 2 bases trimmed; junction bases matching no gene number 2. Taken from cysteine to phenylalanine, the CDR3 has 14 residues. The kept DNA is CDR3 alone, 42 bases in frame from the first base. Details on this clone: The antigen this receptor binds is unknown. Base qualities are not provided; no much larger clone lies one nucleotide away.

The full study reports these points: Epitopes outside the regions mutated in the B.1.351 and B.1.1.7 variants were reportedly recognized by nearly half of the unique spike-specific TCRs. After two AZD1222 doses, both the breadth and the depth of spike-specific TCRs were significantly higher than at day 0 and than in MenACWY recipients. The vaccine-associated CD4 TCRs covered the entire spike protein, and the dominant responses fell in regions 160-218 and 743-854. Conclusions about previously exposed vaccinees are limited because only six or seven AZD1222 recipients were SARS-CoV-2 seropositive at baseline. Participants were mostly white British, with more females than males. The authors suggested clonal diversity may have been underestimated. Because no day 14 peak-response samples were available, the repertoires could be characterized only after the peak T cell response. In the small 56-69-year group, the increase in depth fell short of significance, most likely because of low power.

The sample was peripheral blood, taken on day 0 of AZD1222 vaccination. The chain employs TRBV9 and TRBJ2-7; 7 central bases correspond to TRBD1. The TCR sequence derives from an adult in good health. Read as DNA, the sequence is TGTGCCAGCAGCGTAGGGACAGGTCCCTACGAGCAGTACTTC. It specifies CASSVGTGPYEQYF.